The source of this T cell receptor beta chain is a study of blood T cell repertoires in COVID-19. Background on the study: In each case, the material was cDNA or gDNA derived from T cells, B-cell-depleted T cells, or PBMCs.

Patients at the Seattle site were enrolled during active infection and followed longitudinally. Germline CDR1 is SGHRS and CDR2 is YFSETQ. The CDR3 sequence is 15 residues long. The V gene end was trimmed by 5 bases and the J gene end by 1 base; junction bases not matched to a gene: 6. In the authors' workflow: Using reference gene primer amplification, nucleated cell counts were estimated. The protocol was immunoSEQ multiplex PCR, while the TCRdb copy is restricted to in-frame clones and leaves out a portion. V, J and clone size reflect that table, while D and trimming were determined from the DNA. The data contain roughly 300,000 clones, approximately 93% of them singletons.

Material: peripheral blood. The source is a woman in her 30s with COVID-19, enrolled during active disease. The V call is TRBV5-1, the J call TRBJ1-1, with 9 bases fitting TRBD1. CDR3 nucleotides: TGCGCCAGCAGAGAACAGGGGGCTGGGAACACTGAAGCTTTCTTT. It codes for CASREQGAGNTEAFF.